The TCR beta chain described here comes from a study of blood T cell repertoires in COVID-19. Study in general: Collection of acute and convalescent COVID-19 samples took place in the United States, Italy and Spain. The analysed material was cDNA or gDNA that came from T cells, B-cell-depleted T cells, or PBMCs.

This CDR3 spans 12 amino acids. CDR1 is KGHSH, CDR2 LQKENI, per germline. Trimming took 1 base from V and 8 from J, leaving 5 bases between them. Per the authors' pipeline: Estimation of nucleated cell counts relied on the amplification of reference gene primers. Sequencing used immunoSEQ multiplex PCR; TCRdb keeps in-frame clones, though not all of them. V, J and clone size derive from that table, while D and trimming were established from the DNA sequence. The table has about 150,000 clones, around three quarters seen once. The clonotype comes from a man at least 80 years old with acute or convalescent COVID-19. The sample consisted of peripheral blood. The V call is TRBV18, the J call TRBJ2-2; D unresolved. The CDR3 loop is CASSPRDGELFF. CDR3 nucleotide sequence: TGTGCCAGCTCACCACGAGATGGGGAGCTGTTTTTT.